This T cell receptor beta chain was sequenced in a study of response to subunit inactivated influenza vaccine. Study conclusions and caveats: The authors proposed limited new T cell recruitment per seasonal influenza vaccination.

Per the germline V gene, CDR1 is SGHTA and CDR2 is FQGTGA. The CDR3 length is 15 residues. Trimming took 1 base from V and 5 from J, leaving 14 bases between them. This clonotype was counted once. Its specificity is not known. TCRdb ran MiXCR on the RT-PCR reads and lists one entry per CDR3 protein. The profile shows about 300,000 distinct CDR3 sequences, approximately 21% of them singletons. This TCR derives from a man aged 50-75 years who received an inactivated influenza vaccine. The chain links TRBV7-3 to TRBJ2-5; D gene uncertain. Here the sequenced sample was PBMCs from blood, taken 21 months after vaccination. The CDR3 DNA sequence: TGTGCCAGCAGCTTAAGAGGCGGCCCCGGGGAGACCCAGTACTTC. Its translation is CASSLRGGPGETQYF.